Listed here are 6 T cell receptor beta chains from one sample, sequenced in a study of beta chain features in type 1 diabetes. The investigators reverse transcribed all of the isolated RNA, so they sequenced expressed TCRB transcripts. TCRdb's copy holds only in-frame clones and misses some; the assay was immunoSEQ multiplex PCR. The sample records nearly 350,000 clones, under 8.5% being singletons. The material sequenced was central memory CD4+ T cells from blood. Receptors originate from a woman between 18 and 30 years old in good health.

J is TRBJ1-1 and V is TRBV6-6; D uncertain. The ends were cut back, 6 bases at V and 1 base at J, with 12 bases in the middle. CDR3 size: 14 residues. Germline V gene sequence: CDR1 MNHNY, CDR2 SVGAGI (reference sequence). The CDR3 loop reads CASSYGLANTEAFF. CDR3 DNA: TGTGCCAGCAGCTACGGCTTAGCGAACACTGAAGCTTTCTTT.

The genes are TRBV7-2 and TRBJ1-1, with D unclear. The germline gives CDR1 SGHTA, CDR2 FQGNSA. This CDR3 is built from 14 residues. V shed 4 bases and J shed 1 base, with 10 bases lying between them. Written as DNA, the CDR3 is TGTGCCAGCAGCTACAGCCGAGCGAACACTGAAGCTTTCTTT. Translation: CASSYSRANTEAFF.

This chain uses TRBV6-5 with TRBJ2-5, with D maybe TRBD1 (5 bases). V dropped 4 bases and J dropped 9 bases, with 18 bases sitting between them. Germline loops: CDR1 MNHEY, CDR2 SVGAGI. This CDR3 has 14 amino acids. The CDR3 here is CASSSQGSVLAQYF. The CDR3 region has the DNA TGTGCCAGCAGTTCGCAGGGCTCCGTTCTGGCCCAGTACTTC.

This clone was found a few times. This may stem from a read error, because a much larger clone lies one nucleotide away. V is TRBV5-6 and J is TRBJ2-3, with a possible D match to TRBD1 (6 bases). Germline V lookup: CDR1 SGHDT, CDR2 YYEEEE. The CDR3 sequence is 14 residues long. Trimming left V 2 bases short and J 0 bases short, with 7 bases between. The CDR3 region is CASSFTGSTDTQYF. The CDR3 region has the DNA TGTGCCAGCAGCTTTACAGGGAGCACAGATACGCAGTATTTT. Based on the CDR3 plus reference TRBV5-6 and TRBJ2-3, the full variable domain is DAGVTQSPTHLIKTRGQQVTLRCSPKSGHDTVSWYQQALGQGPQFIFQYYEEEERQRGNFPDRFSGHQFPNYSSELNVNALLLGDSALYLCASSFTGSTDTQYFGPGTRLTVL.

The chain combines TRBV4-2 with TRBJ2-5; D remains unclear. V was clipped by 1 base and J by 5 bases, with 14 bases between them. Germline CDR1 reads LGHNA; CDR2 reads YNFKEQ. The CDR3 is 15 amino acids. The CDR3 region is CASSQASGALETQYF. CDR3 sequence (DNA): TGTGCCAGCAGCCAAGCCTCAGGAGCCCTTGAGACCCAGTACTTC.

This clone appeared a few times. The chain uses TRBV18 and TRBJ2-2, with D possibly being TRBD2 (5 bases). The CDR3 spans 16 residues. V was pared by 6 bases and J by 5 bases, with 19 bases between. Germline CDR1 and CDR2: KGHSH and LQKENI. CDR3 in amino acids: CASSATKTGGTGELFF. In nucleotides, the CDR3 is TGTGCCAGCTCCGCAACGAAAACCGGAGGAACCGGGGAGCTGTTTTTT.